These 15 T cell receptor beta chains came from one sample sequenced in a study of T cell changes during pregnancy in multiple sclerosis. Sequenced by immunoSEQ multiplex PCR; TCRdb stores in-frame clones only, minus some. The sample yields around 59,000 clones, roughly nine tenths seen once. This specimen was CD4+ T cells from peripheral blood mononuclear cells, taken in the first trimester of pregnancy. These receptor sequences come from a female donor with multiple sclerosis, enrolled in a pregnancy study.

This clone was observed a few times. The CDR3 loop is CASVDDSKNSPLHF. The CDR3 DNA follows: TGTGCCAGCGTTGACGACAGCAAGAATTCACCCCTCCACTTT. The V call is TRBV6-6, the J call TRBJ1-6, with D possibly matching TRBD1 (5 bases). This CDR3 has 14 amino acids. Trimming shortened V by 8 bases and J by 7 bases, and 15 bases separated the two germline ends. From germline, CDR1 is MNHNY and CDR2 SVGAGI (reference sequence).

The genes are TRBV10-1 and TRBJ2-5; D remains ambiguous. The DNA end is more similar to TRBJ2-7, so the J call may be wrong. Germline values: CDR1 WNHNN, CDR2 SYGVQD (reference sequence). The CDR3 has 16 residues. The CDR3 loop is CASSEIRWASSYEQYF. The CDR3 nucleotides read TGCGCCAGCAGTGAGATCAGATGGGCTAGCTCCTACGAGCAGTACTTC.

V usage is TRBV7-3 and J usage is TRBJ2-7, with 9 bases fitting TRBD1. The V gene's germline CDR1 is SGHTA and CDR2 FQGTGA. Trimming cost V 4 bases and J 2 bases; bases outside gene matches: 3. The CDR3 has 14 residues. For the CDR3, the DNA is TGTGCCAGCAGCTCCGGGACAGGGCCCTACGAGCAGTACTTC. Its translation: CASSSGTGPYEQYF.

The table lists this clone with a count of one. The chain is built from TRBV18 and TRBJ1-2; 7 nucleotides line up with TRBD1. The V and J ends lost 3 bases and 0 bases, in that order; junction bases with no gene match: 13. The CDR3 contains 18 residues. Germline CDR1 KGHSH, CDR2 LQKENI. The CDR3 DNA reads TGTGCCAGCTCACCTGCCGGGACAGATTTTCCAGCTAACTATGGCTACACCTTC. Translating gives CASSPAGTDFPANYGYTF.

The chain has TRBV19 and TRBJ1-5, with TRBD1 matching over 10 bases. CDR3 size: 16 residues. Germline V gene data show CDR1 as LNHDA and CDR2 as SQIVND (reference sequence). J gave up 3 bases and V 5 bases, and 7 bases lay outside the gene matches. DNA for the CDR3: TGTGCCAGTAGTCCTGGGGACAGGGGATACAATCAGCCCCAGCATTTT. Translation: CASSPGDRGYNQPQHF.

The chain couples TRBV13 to TRBJ1-1, with 8 bases fitting TRBD1. Trimming at V came to 6 bases and at J to 5 bases, leaving 8 bases not matched to a gene. This CDR3 has 14 amino acids. Germline CDR1 reads PRHDT; CDR2 reads FYEKMQ (reference sequence). CDR3 protein: CASSFTGGSTEAFF. The CDR3 nucleotides are TGTGCCAGCAGTTTTACAGGGGGTTCTACTGAAGCTTTCTTT.

This clone was seen more than once but under ten times. The chain has TRBV10-3 and TRBJ1-1; weak D call: TRBD1 (5 bases). V lost 6 bases and J 1 base, leaving 12 bases between the germline ends. Germline V gene data show CDR1 as ENHRY and CDR2 as SYGVKD. CDR3 size: 14 residues. The CDR3, as DNA: TGTGCCATCAGCCAGGGAGGGTCGAACACTGAAGCTTTCTTT. This codes for CAISQGGSNTEAFF.

The rearrangement links TRBV27 to TRBJ1-2; 7 nucleotides agree with TRBD1. The CDR3 is 14 amino acids. Germline CDR1 reads MNHEY; CDR2 reads SMNVEV (reference sequence). J gave up 5 bases and V 5 bases, and 8 bases lay outside the gene matches. The CDR3 spells CASSPSDRPYGYTF. Written as DNA, the CDR3 is TGTGCCAGCAGTCCGTCGGACAGGCCTTATGGCTACACCTTC.

This rearrangement joins TRBV7-9 to TRBJ1-3, with unresolved D. CDR3 length equals 14 residues. Deletions cut 1 base from V and 4 bases from J, with 8 bases between. Germline-derived CDR1 and CDR2 are SEHNR and FQNEAQ (reference sequence). The CDR3 nucleotides are TGTGCCAGCAGCTTAGAGGCCAGGGGAAACACCATATATTTT. Encoded protein: CASSLEARGNTIYF. The full variable domain, rest sourced from reference TRBV7-9 and TRBJ1-3, is DTGVSQNPRHKITKRGQNVTFRCDPISEHNRLYWYRQTLGQGPEFLTYFQNEAQLEKSRLLSDRFSAERPKGSFSTLEIQRTEQGDSAMYLCASSLEARGNTIYFGEGSWLTVV.

The V gene is TRBV27, the J gene TRBJ2-2, with TRBD2 matching 8 bases. V shed 7 bases and J 4 bases; nucleotides not matched to a gene: 8. This CDR3 spans 15 amino acids. Germline-derived CDR1 and CDR2 are MNHEY and SMNVEV (reference sequence). CDR3 sequence: CASKIAGLGTGELFF. The CDR3 DNA reads TGTGCCAGCAAAATAGCGGGGCTGGGCACCGGGGAGCTGTTTTTT.

The chain joins TRBV2 to TRBJ2-3; 8 positions agree with TRBD2. The junction had 5 bases not matched to a gene; V was cut back by 9 bases and J by 6 bases. CDR3 size: 12 residues. The germline V gene has CDR1 SNHLY and CDR2 FYNNEI. This CDR3 is CARGSGGDTQYF. CDR3 nucleotide sequence: TGTGCCAGGGGGTCGGGAGGGGATACGCAGTATTTT.

The gene calls are TRBV28 and TRBJ2-1; 11 bases match TRBD2. Per the germline V gene, CDR1 is MDHEN and CDR2 is SYDVKM. CDR3 size: 17 residues. V trimming: 7 bases; J trimming: 1 base; junction bases outside the gene matches: 9. The CDR3 coding sequence is TGTGCCAGCACAGGTAGCGGGGGGGCAGGATCCTACAATGAGCAGTTCTTC. As protein: CASTGSGGAGSYNEQFF.

The chain combines TRBV18 with TRBJ1-5; 7 nucleotides agree with TRBD1. CDR3 length equals 16 residues. After removal of 6 bases from V and 4 bases from J, the junction contained 12 bases not matched to a gene. Germline assignment: CDR1 KGHSH and CDR2 LQKENI. Here the CDR3 reads CASSPGQRASNQPQHF. The CDR3 DNA is TGTGCCAGCTCGCCGGGACAGCGGGCTTCAAATCAGCCCCAGCATTTT.

The chain carries TRBV2 and TRBJ1-5; no clear D gene. This CDR3 region has 14 residues. V was cut by 5 bases and J by 1 base, with 9 bases left in between. Germline V gene sequence: CDR1 SNHLY, CDR2 FYNNEI. The CDR3 DNA is TGTGCCAGCAGTAATGACGGGAGCAATCAGCCCCAGCATTTT. It is translated as CASSNDGSNQPQHF.

This rearrangement joins TRBV4-1 to TRBJ1-3; possibly TRBD1 for D (5 bases). Deletions cut 1 base from V and 3 bases from J, with 10 bases between. This CDR3 spans 15 amino acids. Germline CDR1 is MGHRA and CDR2 is YSYEKL. In nucleotides, the CDR3 is TGCGCCAGCAGCCAAGTGGAAGGGGTTGGAAACACCATATATTTT. It is translated as CASSQVEGVGNTIYF.